This T cell receptor (beta chain) was profiled in a study of T cell responses to AZD1222 COVID-19 vaccine. Study observations and caveats: No day 14 peak samples; only post-peak repertoires were characterized.

CDR1 is KGHSH and CDR2 is LQKENI in the germline V gene. This CDR3 is 14 amino acids long. Trimming cost V 6 bases and J 5 bases; bases outside gene matches: 8. Sequenced by immunoSEQ multiplex PCR; TCRdb stores in-frame clones only, minus some. The sample records about 110,000 clones, about 91% being singletons. Concerning this clone itself: The antigen is undetermined.

The sequence was collected from an adult in good health. Source: peripheral blood, taken on day 0 of AZD1222 vaccination. The rearrangement links TRBV18 to TRBJ1-1; 8 bases line up with TRBD1. DNA for the CDR3: TGTGCCAGCTCGGACAGGGTGAGGGGGACTGAAGCTTTCTTT. Translating it yields CASSDRVRGTEAFF.